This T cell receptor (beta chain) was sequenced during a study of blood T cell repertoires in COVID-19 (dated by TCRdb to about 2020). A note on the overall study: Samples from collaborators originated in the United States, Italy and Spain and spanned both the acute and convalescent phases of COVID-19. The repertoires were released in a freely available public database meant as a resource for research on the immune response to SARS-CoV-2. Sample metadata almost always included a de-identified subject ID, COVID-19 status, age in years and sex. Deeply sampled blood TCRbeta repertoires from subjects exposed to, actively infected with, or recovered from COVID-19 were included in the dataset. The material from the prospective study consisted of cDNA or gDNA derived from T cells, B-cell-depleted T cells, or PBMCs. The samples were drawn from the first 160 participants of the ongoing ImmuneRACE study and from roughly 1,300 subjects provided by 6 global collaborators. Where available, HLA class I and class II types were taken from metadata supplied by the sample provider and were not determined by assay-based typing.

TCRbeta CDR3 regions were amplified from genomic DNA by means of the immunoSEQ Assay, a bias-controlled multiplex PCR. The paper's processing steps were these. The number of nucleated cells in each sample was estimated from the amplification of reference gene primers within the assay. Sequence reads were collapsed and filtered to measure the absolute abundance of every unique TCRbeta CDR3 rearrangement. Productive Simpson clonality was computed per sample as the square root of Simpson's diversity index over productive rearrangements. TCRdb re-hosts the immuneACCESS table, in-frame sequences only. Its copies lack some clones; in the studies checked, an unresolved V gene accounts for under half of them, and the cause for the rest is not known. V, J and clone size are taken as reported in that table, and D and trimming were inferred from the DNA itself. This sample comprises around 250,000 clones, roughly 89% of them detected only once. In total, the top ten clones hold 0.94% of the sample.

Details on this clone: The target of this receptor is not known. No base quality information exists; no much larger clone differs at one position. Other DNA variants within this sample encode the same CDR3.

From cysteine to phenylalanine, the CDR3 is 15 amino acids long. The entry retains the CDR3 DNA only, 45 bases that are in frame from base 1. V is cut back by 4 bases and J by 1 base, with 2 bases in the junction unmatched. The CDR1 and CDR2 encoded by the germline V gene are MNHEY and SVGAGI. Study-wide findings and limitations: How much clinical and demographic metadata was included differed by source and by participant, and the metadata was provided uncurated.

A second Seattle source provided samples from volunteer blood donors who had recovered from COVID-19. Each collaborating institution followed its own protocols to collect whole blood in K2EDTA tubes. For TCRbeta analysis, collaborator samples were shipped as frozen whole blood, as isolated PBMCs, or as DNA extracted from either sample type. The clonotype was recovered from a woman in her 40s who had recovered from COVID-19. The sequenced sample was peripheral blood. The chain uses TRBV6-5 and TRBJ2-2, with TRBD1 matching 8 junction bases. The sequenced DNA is TGTGCCAGCAGTTCTGGACAGGGGAACACCGGGGAGCTGTTTTTT. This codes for CASSSGQGNTGELFF.